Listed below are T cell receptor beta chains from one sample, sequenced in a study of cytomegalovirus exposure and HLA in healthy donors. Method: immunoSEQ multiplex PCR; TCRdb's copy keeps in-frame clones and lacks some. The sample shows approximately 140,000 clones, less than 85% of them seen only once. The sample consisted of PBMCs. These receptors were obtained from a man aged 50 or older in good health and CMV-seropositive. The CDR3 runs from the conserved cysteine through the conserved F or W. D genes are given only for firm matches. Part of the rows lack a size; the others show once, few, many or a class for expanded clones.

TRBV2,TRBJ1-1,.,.,CASRSFNPGLSNTEAFF,TGTGCCAGCAGGAGCTTTAATCCAGGGCTCTCGAACACTGAAGCTTTCTTT
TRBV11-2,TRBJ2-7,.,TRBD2,CASSRRLAIIYEQYF,TGTGCCAGCAGCCGCAGACTAGCTATAATCTACGAGCAGTACTTC
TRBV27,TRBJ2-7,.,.,CASSVDSSYEQYF,TGTGCCAGCAGTGTGGACAGCTCCTACGAGCAGTACTTC
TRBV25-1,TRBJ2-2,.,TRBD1,CASRRDRESGELFF,TGTGCCAGCAGGCGGGACAGGGAATCCGGGGAGCTGTTTTTT
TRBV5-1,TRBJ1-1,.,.,CASNQGTEAFF,TGCGCCAGCAACCAGGGCACTGAAGCTTTCTTT
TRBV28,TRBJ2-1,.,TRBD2,CASSSIGTSGRAGDEQFF,TGTGCCAGCAGTTCAATCGGGACTAGCGGGAGGGCCGGGGATGAGCAGTTCTTC
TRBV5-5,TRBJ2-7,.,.,CASSLEWGGEPYEQYF,TGTGCCAGCAGCTTGGAGTGGGGGGGCGAACCCTACGAGCAGTACTTC
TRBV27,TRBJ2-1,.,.,CASRKSSYNEQFF,TGTGCCAGCAGGAAGAGCTCCTACAATGAGCAGTTCTTC
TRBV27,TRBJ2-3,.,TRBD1,CASRDRGWADTQYF,TGTGCCAGCAGGGACAGGGGGTGGGCAGATACGCAGTATTTT
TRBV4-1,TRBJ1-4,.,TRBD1,CASSQERGRGQGDEKLFF,TGCGCCAGCAGCCAAGAAAGGGGAAGGGGACAGGGAGACGAAAAACTGTTTTTT
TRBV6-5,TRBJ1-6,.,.,CASSASEENSPLHF,TGTGCCAGCAGCGCCAGTGAGGAGAATTCACCCCTCCACTTT
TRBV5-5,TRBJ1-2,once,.,CASSLGYPGNNYGYTF,TGTGCCAGCAGCTTAGGATATCCAGGGAATAACTATGGCTACACCTTC
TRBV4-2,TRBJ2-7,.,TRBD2,CASSQWTSGTQGGEQYF,TGTGCCAGCAGCCAATGGACTAGCGGGACCCAAGGAGGCGAGCAGTACTTC
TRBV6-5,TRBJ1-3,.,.,CARYTGNTIYF,TGTGCCAGGTACACTGGAAACACCATATATTTT
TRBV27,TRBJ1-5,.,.,CAIRGANQPQHF,TGTGCCATCCGGGGAGCCAATCAGCCCCAGCATTTT
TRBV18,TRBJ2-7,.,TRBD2,CASSSSGRTYEQYF,TGTGCCAGCTCTTCTAGCGGGAGGACTTACGAGCAGTACTTC
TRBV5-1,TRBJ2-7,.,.,CASSLTRRGGPSYEQYF,TGCGCCAGCAGCCTGACCAGGAGGGGCGGACCCTCCTACGAGCAGTACTTC
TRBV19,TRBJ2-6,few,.,CATDPGIAPSGANVLTF,TGTGCCACAGACCCGGGAATCGCCCCCTCTGGGGCCAACGTCCTGACTTTC
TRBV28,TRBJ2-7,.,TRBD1,CASSWDTGTGPYEQYF,TGTGCCAGCAGTTGGGACACCGGGACAGGGCCCTACGAGCAGTACTTC
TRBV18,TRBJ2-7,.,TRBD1,CASSPAGGYEQYF,TGTGCCAGCTCCCCGGCAGGGGGCTACGAGCAGTACTTC
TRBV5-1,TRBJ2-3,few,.,CASSPQGWADTQYF,TGCGCCAGCAGCCCACAGGGTTGGGCAGATACGCAGTATTTT
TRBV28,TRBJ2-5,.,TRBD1,CASSLVGGSWETQYF,TGTGCCAGCAGTTTAGTAGGGGGCTCGTGGGAGACCCAGTACTTC
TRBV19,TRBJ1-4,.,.,CASSPGINDEKLLF,TGTGCCAGTAGTCCAGGTATCAACGATGAAAAACTGCTTTTT
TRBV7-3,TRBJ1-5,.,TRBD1,CSSSFGTGRGDQPQHF,TGTTCCAGCAGCTTTGGGACAGGTCGGGGCGATCAGCCCCAGCATTTT
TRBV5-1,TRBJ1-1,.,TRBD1,CASSLGQGSEAFF,TGCGCCAGCAGCTTGGGACAGGGTTCGGAGGCTTTCTTT
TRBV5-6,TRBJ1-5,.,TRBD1,CASSPGTGSNQPQHF,TGTGCCAGCAGCCCCGGGACAGGGAGCAATCAGCCCCAGCATTTT
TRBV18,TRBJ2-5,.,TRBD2,CASSPLAGGQETQYF,TGTGCCAGCTCACCACTAGCGGGAGGCCAAGAGACCCAGTACTTC
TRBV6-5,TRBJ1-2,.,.,CASSYSEAYNYGYTF,TGTGCCAGCAGTTACTCGGAAGCGTATAACTATGGCTACACCTTC
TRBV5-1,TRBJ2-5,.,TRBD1,CASSPGTGRETQYF,TGCGCCAGCAGCCCGGGGACAGGGCGAGAGACCCAGTACTTC
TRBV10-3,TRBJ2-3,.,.,CAISPQLTSTDTQYF,TGTGCCATCAGTCCACAGCTTACTAGCACAGATACGCAGTATTTT
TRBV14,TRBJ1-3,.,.,CASSHPPKQGSSGNTIYF,TGTGCCAGCAGCCACCCGCCCAAACAGGGATCTTCTGGAAACACCATATATTTT
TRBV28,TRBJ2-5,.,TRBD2,CASSLETGGPETQYF,TGTGCCAGCAGCCTCGAGACGGGAGGGCCTGAGACCCAGTACTTC
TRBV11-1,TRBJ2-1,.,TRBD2,CASSFSAGEYNEQFF,TGTGCCAGCAGCTTTTCTGCGGGGGAGTACAATGAGCAGTTCTTC
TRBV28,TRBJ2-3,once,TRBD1,CASNRQGARTDTQYF,TGTGCCAGCAACAGACAGGGGGCGAGGACAGATACGCAGTATTTT
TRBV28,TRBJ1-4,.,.,CASRPGGLGTNEKLFF,TGTGCCAGCAGACCCGGAGGGCTTGGTACTAATGAAAAACTGTTTTTT
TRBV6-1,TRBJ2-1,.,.,CASSEYGEEQFF,TGTGCCAGCAGTGAATACGGAGAGGAGCAGTTCTTC
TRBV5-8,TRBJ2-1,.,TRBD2,CASSQRLAGGPYNEQFF,TGTGCCAGCAGTCAAAGACTAGCGGGAGGGCCTTACAATGAGCAGTTCTTC
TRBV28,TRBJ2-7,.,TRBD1,CASSFPGEGARREQYF,TGTGCCAGCAGTTTCCCTGGAGAGGGGGCGCGGCGGGAGCAGTACTTC
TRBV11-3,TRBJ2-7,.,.,CASSLGTDTDYEQYF,TGTGCCAGCAGCTTAGGGACAGATACTGACTACGAGCAGTACTTC
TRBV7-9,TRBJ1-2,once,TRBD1,CASSEDREGYTF,TGTGCCAGCAGCGAAGACAGGGAAGGCTACACCTTC
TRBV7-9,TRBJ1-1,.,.,CASSLQGYGTEAFF,TGTGCCAGCAGCTTACAGGGGTACGGCACTGAAGCTTTCTTT
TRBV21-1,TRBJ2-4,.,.,CASSKAAGGPAKNIQYF,TGTGCCAGCAGCAAAGCCGCGGGAGGGCCGGCCAAAAACATTCAGTACTTC
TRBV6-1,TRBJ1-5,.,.,CASRYKIKSNQPQHF,TGTGCCAGCCGATACAAGATTAAAAGCAATCAGCCCCAGCATTTT
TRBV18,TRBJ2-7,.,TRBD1,CASSPPGTGGYYEQYF,TGTGCCAGCTCACCACCCGGGACAGGGGGCTACTACGAGCAGTACTTC
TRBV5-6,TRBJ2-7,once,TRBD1,CASSFGQGVLYGQYF,TGTGCCAGCAGCTTCGGACAGGGAGTTTTGTACGGGCAGTACTTC
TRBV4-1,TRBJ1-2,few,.,CASSQPGQAYGYTF,TGCGCCAGCAGCCAACCGGGACAAGCTTATGGCTACACCTTC
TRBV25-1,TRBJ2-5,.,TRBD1,CASSETGGAGETQYF,TGTGCCAGCAGTGAAACAGGGGGCGCAGGAGAGACCCAGTACTTC
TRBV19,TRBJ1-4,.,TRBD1,CASSHQGARDEKLFF,TGTGCCAGTAGTCACCAGGGGGCGCGGGACGAAAAACTGTTTTTT
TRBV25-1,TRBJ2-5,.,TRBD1,CASSRRTGLQETQYF,TGTGCCAGCAGTAGACGGACAGGTCTCCAAGAGACCCAGTACTTC
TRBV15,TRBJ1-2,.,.,CATSSPEDKPGYTF,TGTGCCACCAGCAGCCCAGAGGACAAGCCGGGCTACACCTTC
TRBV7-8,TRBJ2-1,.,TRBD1,CASSLEGTGYVYNEQFF,TGTGCCAGCAGCTTAGAGGGGACAGGGTATGTTTACAATGAGCAGTTCTTC